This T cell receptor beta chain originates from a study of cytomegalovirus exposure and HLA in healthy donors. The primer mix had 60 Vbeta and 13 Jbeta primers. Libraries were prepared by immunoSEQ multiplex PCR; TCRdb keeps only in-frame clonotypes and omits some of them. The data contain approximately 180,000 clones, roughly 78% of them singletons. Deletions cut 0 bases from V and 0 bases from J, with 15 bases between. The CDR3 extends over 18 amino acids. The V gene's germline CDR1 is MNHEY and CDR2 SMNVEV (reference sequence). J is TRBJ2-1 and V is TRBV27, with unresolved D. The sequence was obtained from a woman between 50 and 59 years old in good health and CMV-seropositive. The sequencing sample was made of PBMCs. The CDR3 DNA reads TGTGCCAGCAGTTTATCAGATTCCGGTCTGAGCTCCTACAATGAGCAGTTCTTC. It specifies CASSLSDSGLSSYNEQFF.